Presented here are 30 T cell receptor beta chains from one specimen sequenced in a study of regulatory T cells in long-lasting Graves disease. Assembly of TCR beta libraries relied on iRepertoire HTBI primers together with Arm-PCR of CDR3 regions. One entry per CDR3 protein results from TCRdb running MiXCR on the multiplex PCR reads. The profile shows 300,000 to 400,000 distinct CDR3 sequences, 16% of them singletons. Time point of the sample: newly diagnosed GD, antithyroid drugs for less than 3 months. Researchers made the TCR library from RNA that was extracted from PBMCs. These same records also appear under a second study, on T cells in Graves' hyperthyroidism and ophthalmopathy.

Material: peripheral blood mononuclear cells (PBMCs), obtained at new diagnosis, from a patient treated with antithyroid drugs. All receptors come from a middle-aged man with Graves disease.

This clonotype was recorded many times. The V gene is TRBV2, the J gene TRBJ1-1; no firm D call. Per the germline V gene, CDR1 is SNHLY and CDR2 is FYNNEI. V was clipped by 7 bases and J by 4 bases, with 10 bases between them. The CDR3 covers 12 residues. Here the CDR3 reads CASILGFTEAFF. The CDR3 DNA is TGTGCCAGCATTCTCGGGTTCACTGAAGCTTTCTTT.

V and J are TRBV3-1 and TRBJ1-5, with 7 bases fitting TRBD1. Germline V gene sequence: CDR1 LGHDT, CDR2 YNNKEL (reference sequence). Unmatched junction bases numbered 9, after V lost 11 bases and J lost 2 bases. The length of the CDR3 is 14 residues. CDR3 nucleotide sequence: TGTGCCGGCGGCCAAACAGGGGGCAATCAGCCCCAGCATTTT. Translating it yields CAGGQTGGNQPQHF. Using reference TRBV3-1 and TRBJ1-5 for the parts outside the CDR3, the full variable domain is DTAVSQTPKYLVTQMGNDKSIKCEQNLGHDTMYWYKQDSKKFLKIMFSYNNKELIINETVPNRFSPKSPDKAHLNLHINSLELGDSAVYFCAGGQTGGNQPQHFGDGTRLSIL.

Comment on this clonotype: This may be a read error, as it is one base from a much larger clone. The V gene is TRBV12-3 or TRBV12-4, the J gene TRBJ2-1, with TRBD2 identical over 8 bases. The junction had 4 bases not matched to a gene; V was cut back by 5 bases and J by 7 bases. CDR3 size: 13 residues. This CDR3 reads CASSQSSGNEQFF. The CDR3 DNA is TGTGCCAGCAGTCAGTCTAGCGGGAATGAGCAGTTCTTC.

At least ten counts were recorded for this clonotype. The chain couples TRBV18 to TRBJ2-5, with a weak D call TRBD1 (5 bases). Trimming stripped 0 bases from V and 4 bases from J, with 12 bases between. The CDR3 is 15 residues long. Germline CDR1 KGHSH, CDR2 LQKENI. For the CDR3, the DNA is TGTGCCAGCTCACCACCTGCAGGGTCCAGAGAGACCCAGTACTTC. This translates into CASSPPAGSRETQYF.

This clonotype was seen repeatedly, ten times or more. The chain is built from TRBV2 and TRBJ2-7, with D maybe TRBD1 (6 bases). The ends were cut back, 2 bases at V and 4 bases at J, with 12 bases in the middle. The CDR3 is made up of 14 amino acids. Germline V gives CDR1 SNHLY, CDR2 FYNNEI. Written as DNA, the CDR3 is TGTGCCAGCAGTGAAAGGCAGGGGCAATACGAGCAGTACTTC. It codes for CASSERQGQYEQYF.

This clonotype was counted at least ten times. The genes are TRBV3-1 and TRBJ2-7; no reliable D call. The germline CDR1 and CDR2 sequences are LGHDT and YNNKEL (reference sequence). The CDR3 consists of 11 residues. Trimming removed 6 bases at V and 2 bases at J, with 5 bases between. This CDR3 reads CASSPAYEQYF. CDR3 DNA sequence: TGTGCCAGCAGTCCCGCCTACGAGCAGTACTTC.

This clonotype was picked up many times. V usage is TRBV28 and J usage is TRBJ1-5; D remains ambiguous. The germline CDR1 and CDR2 sequences are MDHEN and SYDVKM. V was shortened by 10 bases and J by 0 bases, with 10 bases between the two germline ends. The CDR3 sequence is 13 residues long. The CDR3 is CATYTYSNQPQHF. The CDR3 nucleotides are TGTGCCACCTATACTTATAGCAATCAGCCCCAGCATTTT.

In this sample, this clonotype turned up many times. V and J are TRBV5-1 and TRBJ2-5, with TRBD2 identical over 7 bases. The germline V gene has CDR1 SGHRS and CDR2 YFSETQ. The CDR3 runs to 14 residues. The ends lost 4 bases at V and 3 bases at J; junction bases unmatched: 6. CDR3 in amino acids: CASSPGGREETQYF. CDR3 DNA: TGCGCCAGCAGCCCCGGGGGGAGAGAAGAGACCCAGTACTTC. Filled out from reference TRBV5-1 and TRBJ2-5, the complete variable domain reads KAGVTQTPRYLIKTRGQQVTLSCSPISGHRSVSWYQQTPGQGLQFLFEYFSETQRNKGNFPGRFSGRQFSNSRSEMNVSTLELGDSALYLCASSPGGREETQYFGPGTRLLVL.

The V and J genes are TRBV24-1 and TRBJ2-1; D is perhaps TRBD1 (6 bases). The V end lost 3 bases, the J end lost 1 base, and 15 bases lay between the germline ends. The CDR3 runs 17 residues. Per the germline V gene, CDR1 is KGHDR and CDR2 is SFDVKD. DNA of the CDR3: TGTGCCACCAGTGATCCTACCGGGACAAATTCCTACAATGAGCAGTTCTTC. Encoded protein: CATSDPTGTNSYNEQFF.

This clonotype was counted at least ten times. The CDR3 is CASSRQSGTVYNEQFF. CDR3 nucleotide sequence: TGTGCCAGCAGCCGCCAATCGGGGACAGTCTACAATGAGCAGTTCTTC. The chain has TRBV7-3 and TRBJ2-1, with 7 positions matching TRBD1. CDR3 size: 16 residues. Per germline, CDR1 SGHTA and CDR2 FQGTGA. The V gene end was trimmed by 5 bases and the J gene end by 3 bases; junction bases not matched to a gene: 10.

This clonotype came up many times. The gene calls are TRBV7-9 and TRBJ1-2; D not resolved. Germline CDR1 is SEHNR and CDR2 is FQNEAQ (reference sequence). V shed 5 bases and J shed 8 bases, with 21 bases lying between them. There are 15 residues in the CDR3. This CDR3 reads CASSSPGNRGLGYTF. CDR3 nucleotides: TGTGCCAGCAGCAGCCCCGGGAACAGAGGACTGGGCTACACCTTC.

The table lists this clonotype with a few counts. The chain employs TRBV10-3 and TRBJ2-1; TRBD2 might be the D (11 bases). Deletions cut 6 bases from V and 4 bases from J, with 25 bases between. The CDR3 runs 18 residues. Germline CDR1 reads ENHRY; CDR2 reads SYGVKD. This CDR3 reads CAIRDRGFLAGGYNEQFF. CDR3 DNA: TGTGCCATCAGGGACAGGGGGTTTCTAGCGGGGGGATACAATGAGCAGTTCTTC.

The chain couples TRBV13 to TRBJ1-2, with D unresolved. The length of the CDR3 is 14 residues. Trimming took off 3 bases at V and 4 bases at J, with 12 bases between the two ends. The germline V gene has CDR1 PRHDT and CDR2 FYEKMQ (reference sequence). The CDR3, as DNA: TGTGCCAGCAGCTTTACCTCGACGATCTATGGCTACACCTTC. Translation: CASSFTSTIYGYTF.

The rearrangement links TRBV19 to TRBJ1-1, with D possibly matching TRBD1 (5 bases). V was pared by 4 bases and J by 5 bases, with 17 bases between. Germline CDR1 reads LNHDA; CDR2 reads SQIVND (reference sequence). The CDR3 contains 15 residues. The CDR3 coding sequence is TGTGCCAGTAGTACCAGCAAGACAGACTTGACTGAAGCTTTCTTT. Its protein is CASSTSKTDLTEAFF.

The chain recombines TRBV28 with TRBJ1-5; 7 nucleotides align to TRBD1. Trimming removed 1 base from V and 7 bases from J; junction bases left unmatched: 13. This CDR3 spans 17 amino acids. Germline loops: CDR1 MDHEN, CDR2 SYDVKM. The CDR3 loop is CASSLFFRQGSGQPQHF. The CDR3 nucleotides are TGTGCCAGCAGTTTATTCTTTAGACAGGGAAGTGGGCAGCCCCAGCATTTT.

The J gene is TRBJ2-1, the V gene TRBV5-1; 9 nucleotides match TRBD2. V lost 1 base, J lost 9 bases, and 23 bases stayed unmatched. This CDR3 contains 20 residues. Per the germline V gene, CDR1 is SGHRS and CDR2 is YFSETQ. The DNA for the CDR3 is TGCGCCAGCAGCTTGTCCGCGAAGTGGGCTGTGGCGGGGGGGCACAGTGAGCAGTTCTTC. Its translation is CASSLSAKWAVAGGHSEQFF.

This clonotype was recorded at least ten times. The rearrangement links TRBV12-3 or TRBV12-4 to TRBJ2-7; possibly TRBD1 for D (5 bases). The length of the CDR3 is 16 residues. The V gene lost 5 bases and the J gene lost 0 bases, with 17 bases spanning the gap. CDR3 in DNA: TGTGCCAGCAGTATAACTCTAGGGGTAAGCTCCTACGAGCAGTACTTC. This codes for CASSITLGVSSYEQYF.

The table lists this clonotype with a few counts. The V gene is TRBV6-1, the J gene TRBJ1-2, with a tentative D call TRBD1 (5 bases). CDR1 and CDR2 from the germline V gene are MNHNS and SASEGT. With 6 bases removed from V and 7 bases from J, the gap between germline ends came to 15 bases. The CDR3 contains 13 residues. The CDR3 sequence is CASSQTVLSGYTF. In DNA, the CDR3 is TGTGCCAGCAGCCAGACAGTGTTGTCTGGCTACACCTTC.

The V gene is TRBV18, the J gene TRBJ1-3; no reliable D call. Germline loops: CDR1 KGHSH, CDR2 LQKENI. This CDR3 region has 16 residues. Trimming pared 2 bases from V and 4 bases from J, leaving 15 bases between. The CDR3 region has the DNA TGTGCCAGCTCACCAACGGGAGAAACTCCGGGAAACACCATATATTTT. It yields the protein CASSPTGETPGNTIYF.

The rearrangement links TRBV7-2 to TRBJ2-7; TRBD2 aligns across 10 bases. The germline V gene encodes CDR1 SGHTA and CDR2 FQGNSA. The CDR3 spans 15 residues. With 5 bases clipped from V and 2 bases from J, the junction kept 6 bases outside the gene matches. The CDR3 DNA reads TGTGCCAGCAGCCGAGGACTAGCGGAGACCTACGAGCAGTACTTC. As protein: CASSRGLAETYEQYF.

The V call is TRBV29-1, the J call TRBJ2-3; 8 nucleotides match TRBD1. CDR3 length: 15 residues. The trim removed 6 bases at V and 1 base at J, leaving 9 bases unmatched. The germline gives CDR1 SQVTM, CDR2 ANQGSEA. This chain's CDR3 is CSVGQGFSGTDTQYF. CDR3 bases: TGCAGCGTAGGACAGGGTTTCTCCGGCACAGATACGCAGTATTTT.

This clonotype was seen at least ten times. The rearrangement links TRBV3-1 to TRBJ2-5, with unresolved D. The CDR3 extends over 13 amino acids. Deletions cut 5 bases from V and 1 base from J, with 8 bases between. The V gene's germline CDR1 is LGHDT and CDR2 YNNKEL (reference sequence). The CDR3 DNA reads TGTGCCAGCAGCTACTTGGCCCAAGAGACCCAGTACTTC. It translates to CASSYLAQETQYF.

The rearrangement joins TRBV27 to TRBJ2-7, with D possibly TRBD2 on 6 matching bases. The V end was cut by 2 bases, the J end by 2 bases, with 10 bases between. The CDR3 has 14 residues. The germline CDR1 and CDR2 sequences are MNHEY and SMNVEV (reference sequence). For the CDR3, the DNA is TGTGCCAGCAGTTTAACCCCGGGGGCCTACGAGCAGTACTTC. It codes for CASSLTPGAYEQYF.

This clonotype has ten or more counts. The chain carries TRBV27 and TRBJ2-5, with 9 bases fitting TRBD2. The CDR3 is 15 residues long. J gave up 5 bases and V 3 bases, and 7 bases lay outside the gene matches. Germline CDR1 MNHEY, CDR2 SMNVEV (reference sequence). CDR3 residues: CASSLSRGGRETQYF. The CDR3 DNA follows: TGTGCCAGCAGTTTGTCGCGGGGGGGCAGGGAGACCCAGTACTTC.

The chain carries TRBV5-1 and TRBJ1-6; TRBD1 agrees at 9 bases. The CDR3 consists of 16 residues. Trimming removed 3 bases from V and 10 bases from J; junction bases left unmatched: 11. Germline assignment: CDR1 SGHRS and CDR2 YFSETQ. This CDR3 is CASSWGQGGLGSPLHF. The CDR3 DNA reads as TGCGCCAGCAGCTGGGGACAGGGAGGACTGGGCTCACCCCTCCACTTT.

The chain couples TRBV4-1 to TRBJ2-2; 8 bases agree with TRBD2. This CDR3 is built from 15 residues. Germline V CDR1 and CDR2: MGHRA, YSYEKL. V trimming: 3 bases; J trimming: 1 base; junction bases outside the gene matches: 1. The CDR3 region is CASSQSGGNTGELFF. CDR3 DNA: TGCGCCAGCAGCCAGAGCGGGGGGAACACCGGGGAGCTGTTTTTT.

This clonotype has at least ten counts. V gene TRBV6-1 combines with J gene TRBJ2-3; D unresolved. V was cut by 5 bases and J by 3 bases, with 12 bases left in between. The germline CDR1 and CDR2 sequences are MNHNS and SASEGT. This CDR3 has 14 residues. The CDR3 reads CASSPLSWTDTQYF. The CDR3 nucleotides are TGTGCCAGCAGTCCGCTTTCCTGGACAGATACGCAGTATTTT.

The chain recombines TRBV28 with TRBJ1-2; TRBD1 matches 7 bases. The CDR3 loop spans 15 amino acids. Germline CDR1 and CDR2: MDHEN and SYDVKM. The V and J ends lost 5 bases and 0 bases, in that order; junction bases with no gene match: 6. CDR3 region: CASSRPGQTNYGYTF. In nucleotides, the CDR3 is TGTGCCAGCAGTCGCCCGGGACAGACTAACTATGGCTACACCTTC.

This clonotype was counted many times. The rearrangement joins TRBV2 to TRBJ1-1, with unresolved D. This CDR3 contains 15 residues. V lost 3 bases and J lost 2, with 13 bases in between. In germline, CDR1 is SNHLY, CDR2 FYNNEI. CDR3 protein: CASSDTYYENTEAFF. As DNA, the CDR3 is TGTGCCAGCAGTGATACTTATTATGAAAACACTGAAGCTTTCTTT.

This chain connects TRBV4-1 to TRBJ1-1, with TRBD1 matching over 8 bases. J gave up 4 bases and V 2 bases, and 18 bases lay outside the gene matches. The CDR3 consists of 19 residues. CDR1 and CDR2 from the germline V gene are MGHRA and YSYEKL. As DNA, the CDR3 is TGCGCCAGCAGCCAAAGACCTCCGCCAGGGGGCTTTCGGCTCACTGAAGCTTTCTTT. Translation: CASSQRPPPGGFRLTEAFF.